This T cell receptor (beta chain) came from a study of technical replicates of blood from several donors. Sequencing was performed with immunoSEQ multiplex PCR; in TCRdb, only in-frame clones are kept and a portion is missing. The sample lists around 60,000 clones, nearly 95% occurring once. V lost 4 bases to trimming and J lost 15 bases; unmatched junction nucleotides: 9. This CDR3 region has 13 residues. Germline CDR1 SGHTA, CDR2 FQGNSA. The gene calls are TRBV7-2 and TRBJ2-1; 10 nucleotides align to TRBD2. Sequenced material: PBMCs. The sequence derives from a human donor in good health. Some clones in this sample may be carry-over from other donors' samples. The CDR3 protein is CASSSGASGSAFF. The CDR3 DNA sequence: TGTGCCAGCAGCTCCGGGGCTAGCGGGAGTGCGTTCTTC.